This T cell receptor (beta chain) was recorded in a study of T cell repertoires in cytomegalovirus infection. Whole-study context: In the study, CMV epitopes included recently identified HLA-C-restricted and well-studied HLA-B-restricted ones. CMV infection together with matching HLA type was indicated by public TCR beta signatures.

From the reads, TCRdb called clonotypes with MiXCR, one entry per CDR3 protein. The sample lists 95,000 to 120,000 distinct CDR3 sequences, around 31% occurring once. Germline CDR1 and CDR2: SGHRS and YFSETQ. The CDR3 totals 15 residues. V was cut by 0 bases and J by 4 bases, with 12 bases left in between. Study-wide results and caveats: The cumulative frequency of public TCR beta families distinguished individuals who carried CMV together with the relevant HLA.

As concerns this clonotype: Its antigen is still unknown.

The chain joins TRBV5-1 to TRBJ2-3; D not certain. The sample in question was CD8+ T cells from cultured PBMCs, obtained from culture after CMV antigen stimulation. The clonotype comes from a human donor in good health (CMV status not recorded). Some clones in this sample may be carry-over from other donors' samples. DNA for the CDR3: TGCGCCAGCAGCTTGGAAGTATCCGGCCCAGATACGCAGTATTTT. Amino acids: CASSLEVSGPDTQYF.